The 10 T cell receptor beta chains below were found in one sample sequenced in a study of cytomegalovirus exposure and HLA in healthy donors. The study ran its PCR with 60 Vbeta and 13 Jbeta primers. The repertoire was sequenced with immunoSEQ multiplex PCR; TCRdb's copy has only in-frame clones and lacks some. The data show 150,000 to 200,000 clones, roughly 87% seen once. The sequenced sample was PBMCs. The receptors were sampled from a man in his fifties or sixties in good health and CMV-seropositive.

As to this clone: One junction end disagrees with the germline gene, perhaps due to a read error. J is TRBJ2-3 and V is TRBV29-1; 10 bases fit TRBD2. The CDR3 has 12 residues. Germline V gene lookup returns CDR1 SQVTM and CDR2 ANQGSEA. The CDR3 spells CGVAGGPDTQYF. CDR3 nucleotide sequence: TGTGGAGTAGCGGGAGGCCCAGATACGCAGTATTTT.

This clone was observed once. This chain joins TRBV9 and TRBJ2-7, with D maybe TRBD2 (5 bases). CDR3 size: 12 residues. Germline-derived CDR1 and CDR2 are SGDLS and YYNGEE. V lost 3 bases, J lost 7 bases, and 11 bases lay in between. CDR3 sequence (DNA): TGTGCCAGCAGCGCAGGACCGGGGGAGCAGTACTTC. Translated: CASSAGPGEQYF.

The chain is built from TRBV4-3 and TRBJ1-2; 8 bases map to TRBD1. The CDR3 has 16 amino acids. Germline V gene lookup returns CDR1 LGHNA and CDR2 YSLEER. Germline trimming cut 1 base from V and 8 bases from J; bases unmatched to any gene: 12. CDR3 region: CASSQVRDRPMEGYTF. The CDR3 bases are TGCGCCAGCAGCCAAGTGAGGGACAGGCCTATGGAGGGCTACACCTTC.

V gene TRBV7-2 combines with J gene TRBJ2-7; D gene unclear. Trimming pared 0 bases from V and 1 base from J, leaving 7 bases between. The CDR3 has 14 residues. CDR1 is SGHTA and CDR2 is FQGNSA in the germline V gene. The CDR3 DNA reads TGTGCCAGCAGCTTAGCGAGACAATCCTACGAGCAGTACTTC. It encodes CASSLARQSYEQYF.

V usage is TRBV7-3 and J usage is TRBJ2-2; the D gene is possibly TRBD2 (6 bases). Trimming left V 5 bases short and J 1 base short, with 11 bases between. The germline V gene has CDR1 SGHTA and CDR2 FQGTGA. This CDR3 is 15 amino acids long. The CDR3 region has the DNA TGTGCCAGCAGCCCAAACGGGGGGAACACCGGGGAGCTGTTTTTT. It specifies CASSPNGGNTGELFF.

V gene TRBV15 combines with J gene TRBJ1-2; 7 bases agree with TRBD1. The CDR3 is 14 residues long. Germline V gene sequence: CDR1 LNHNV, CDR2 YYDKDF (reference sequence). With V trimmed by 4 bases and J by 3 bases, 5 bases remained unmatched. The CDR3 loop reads CATSTRDSYYGYTF. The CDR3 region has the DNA TGTGCCACCAGCACCCGGGACAGTTACTATGGCTACACCTTC.

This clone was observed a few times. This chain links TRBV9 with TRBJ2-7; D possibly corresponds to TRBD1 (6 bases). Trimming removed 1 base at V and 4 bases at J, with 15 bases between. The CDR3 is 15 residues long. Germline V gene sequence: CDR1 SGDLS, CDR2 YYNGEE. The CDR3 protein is CASSVTSGTLYEQYF. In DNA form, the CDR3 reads TGTGCCAGCAGCGTAACTTCCGGGACACTGTACGAGCAGTACTTC.

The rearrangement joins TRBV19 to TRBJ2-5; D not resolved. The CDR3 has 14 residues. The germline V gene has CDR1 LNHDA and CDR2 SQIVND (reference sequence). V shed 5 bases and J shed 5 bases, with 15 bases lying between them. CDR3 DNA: TGTGCCAGTAGTTTCGGCAGTCTGGAGGAGACCCAGTACTTC. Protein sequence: CASSFGSLEETQYF.

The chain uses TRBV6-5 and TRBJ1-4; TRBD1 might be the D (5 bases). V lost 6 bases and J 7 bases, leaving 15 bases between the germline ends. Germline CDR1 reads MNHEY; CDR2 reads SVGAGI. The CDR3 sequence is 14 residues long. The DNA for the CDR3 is TGTGCCAGCAGCTCAGGGTTCTACAGTGAAAAACTGTTTTTT. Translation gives CASSSGFYSEKLFF.

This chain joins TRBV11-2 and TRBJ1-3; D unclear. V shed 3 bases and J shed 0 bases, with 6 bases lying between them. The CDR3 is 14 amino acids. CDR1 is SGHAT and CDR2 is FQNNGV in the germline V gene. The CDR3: CASSFPGSGNTIYF. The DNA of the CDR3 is TGTGCCAGCAGCTTTCCGGGCTCTGGAAACACCATATATTTT.